A selection of T cell receptor beta chains follows, all from one sample in a study of CD8 T cells in ankylosing spondylitis. TCRdb itself ran the 5' RACE reads through MiXCR, one entry per CDR3 protein. The sample consists of roughly 240,000 distinct CDR3 sequences, around 32% of them appearing once. The sequencing sample was made of blood, either unsorted or a sorted T cell fraction (not recorded which). Receptor source: a male donor with ankylosing spondylitis or in good health (not recorded which). The CDR3 runs from the conserved cysteine through the conserved F or W. Fields, in order: V gene, clone size, J gene, CDR3 protein. Size is stated for part of the rows, as once, few or many counts, or as a class when the clone is expanded.

>TRBV20-1|NA|TRBJ2-3
CSARGRSTRTQYF
>TRBV9|NA|TRBJ2-2
CASSVEQGTGELFF
>TRBV29-1|few|TRBJ2-1
CSVVGYNEQFF
>TRBV12-3/TRBV12-4|NA|TRBJ2-5
CASSGDRQETQYF
>TRBV5-1|NA|TRBJ1-4
CASSTTGHNEKLFF
>TRBV4-2|NA|TRBJ2-1
CASSQNFGASYNEQFF
>TRBV5-6|NA|TRBJ2-7
CASSVRRRNGQRPYEQYF
>TRBV9|few|TRBJ2-2
CASSVGLADNTGELFF
>TRBV11-3|NA|TRBJ2-1
CASSLESANEQFF
>TRBV5-1|few|TRBJ1-4
CASSLAGGGNEKLFF
>TRBV4-1|NA|TRBJ2-5
CASSHATGSTQETQYF
>TRBV6-6|NA|TRBJ1-1
CASRDRGNTEAFF
>TRBV20-1|NA|TRBJ2-7
CSATPDPGGEQYF
>TRBV6-2/TRBV6-3|NA|TRBJ2-1
CASSTHREGTYNEQFF
>TRBV20-1|NA|TRBJ2-7
CSAKTSGPSEQYF
>TRBV15|NA|TRBJ2-4
CATSRATGGEGDIQYF
>TRBV29-1|NA|TRBJ1-4
CSVGDSSTNEKLFF
>TRBV10-3|few|TRBJ1-2
CAISGDRGQDYGYTF
>TRBV6-5|few|TRBJ2-5
CASSRGRETQYF
>TRBV4-1|few|TRBJ2-7
CASSQDAQRDYEQYF
>TRBV20-1|NA|TRBJ2-1
CSASLAGGLIEQFF